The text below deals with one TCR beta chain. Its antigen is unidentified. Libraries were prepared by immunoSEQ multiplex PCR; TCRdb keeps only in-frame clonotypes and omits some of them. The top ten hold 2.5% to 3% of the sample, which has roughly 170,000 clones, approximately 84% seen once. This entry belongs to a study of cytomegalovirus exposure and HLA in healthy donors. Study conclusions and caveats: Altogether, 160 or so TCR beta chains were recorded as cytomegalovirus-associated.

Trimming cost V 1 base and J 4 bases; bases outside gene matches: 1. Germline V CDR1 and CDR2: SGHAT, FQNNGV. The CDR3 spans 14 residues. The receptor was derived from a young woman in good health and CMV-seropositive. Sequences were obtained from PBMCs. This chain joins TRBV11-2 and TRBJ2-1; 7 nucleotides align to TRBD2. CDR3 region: CASSLAGGYNEQFF. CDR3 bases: TGTGCCAGCAGCTTAGCGGGGGGTTACAATGAGCAGTTCTTC.